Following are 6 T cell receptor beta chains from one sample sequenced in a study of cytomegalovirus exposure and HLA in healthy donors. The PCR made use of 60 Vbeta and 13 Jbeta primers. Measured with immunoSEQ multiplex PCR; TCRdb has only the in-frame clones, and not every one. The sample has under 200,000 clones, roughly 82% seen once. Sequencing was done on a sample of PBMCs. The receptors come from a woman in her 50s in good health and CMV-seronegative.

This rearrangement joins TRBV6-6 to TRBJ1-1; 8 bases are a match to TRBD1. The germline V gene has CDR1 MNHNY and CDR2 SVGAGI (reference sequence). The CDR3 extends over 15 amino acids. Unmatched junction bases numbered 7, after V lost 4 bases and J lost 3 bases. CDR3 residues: CASSFPGGDDTEAFF. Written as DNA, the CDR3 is TGTGCCAGCAGTTTCCCAGGGGGCGACGACACTGAAGCTTTCTTT.

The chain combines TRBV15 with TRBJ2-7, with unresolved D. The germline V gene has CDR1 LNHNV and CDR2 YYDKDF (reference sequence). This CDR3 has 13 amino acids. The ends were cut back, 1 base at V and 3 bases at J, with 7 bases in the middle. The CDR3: CATSRGGYYEQYF. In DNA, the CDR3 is TGTGCCACCAGCAGAGGCGGATACTACGAGCAGTACTTC.

The CDR3 protein is CASSQDSPGLLGYTF. The DNA of the CDR3 is TGCGCCAGCAGCCAAGATTCCCCAGGGTTGCTTGGCTACACCTTC. V usage is TRBV4-1 and J usage is TRBJ1-2, with D possibly TRBD1 on 5 matching bases. V dropped 0 bases and J dropped 7 bases, with 15 bases sitting between them. CDR3 size: 15 residues. Germline CDR1 is MGHRA and CDR2 is YSYEKL.

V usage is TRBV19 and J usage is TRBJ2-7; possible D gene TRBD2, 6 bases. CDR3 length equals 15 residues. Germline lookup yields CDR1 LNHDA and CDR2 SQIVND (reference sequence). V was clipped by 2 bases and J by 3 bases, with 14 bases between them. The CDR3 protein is CASSILVAGSYEQYF. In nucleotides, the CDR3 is TGTGCCAGTAGTATACTTGTCGCGGGGAGCTACGAGCAGTACTTC. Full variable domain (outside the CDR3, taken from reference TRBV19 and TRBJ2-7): DGGITQSPKYLFRKEGQNVTLSCEQNLNHDAMYWYRQDPGQGLRLIYYSQIVNDFQKGDIAEGYSVSREKKESFPLTVTSAQKNPTAFYLCASSILVAGSYEQYFGPGTRLTVT.

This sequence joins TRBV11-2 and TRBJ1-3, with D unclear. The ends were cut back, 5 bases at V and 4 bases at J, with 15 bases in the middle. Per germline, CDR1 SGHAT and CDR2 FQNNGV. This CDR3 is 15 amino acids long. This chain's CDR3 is CASSPVGGLGNTIYF. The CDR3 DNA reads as TGTGCCAGCAGCCCCGTCGGAGGGTTGGGAAACACCATATATTTT.

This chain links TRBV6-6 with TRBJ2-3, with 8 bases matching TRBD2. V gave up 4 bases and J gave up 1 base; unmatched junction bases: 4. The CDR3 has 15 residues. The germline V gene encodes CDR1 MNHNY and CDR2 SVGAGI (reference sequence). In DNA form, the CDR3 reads TGTGCCAGCAGTTTGCGGGGGGCGGGCACAGATACGCAGTATTTT. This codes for CASSLRGAGTDTQYF.